The rows below give T cell receptor delta chains drawn from one sample of a study of gamma-delta chains in newborns, infants, children. TCRdb reprocessed the reads using CATT. This sample has 9,500 to 13,000 delta-chain clones, with less than 4.5% found just once. The sequencing sample was made of blood. These receptors originate from a child who was a newborn, infant or young child, either healthy, febrile or measles-vaccinated (not recorded which). The CDR3 runs from the conserved cysteine through the conserved F or W. The order of the fields is V gene, clone size, D gene, J gene, CDR3 DNA, CDR3 protein. The D gene is left open where the match is weak. Clone size is shown for a subset of rows, as once, few, many or a class of expanded clone.

>TRDV1|NA|TRDD3|TRDJ1
TGTGCTCTTGGTAGCGGCGTCCTTCCCGCCCTGGGGGATTTCCTCAACACCGATAAACTCATCTTT
CALGSGVLPALGDFLNTDKLIF
>TRDV2|NA|TRDD3|TRDJ1
TGTGCCTGTGACACCGTGGGACTGGGGGATACGTCCACCGATAAACTCATCTTT
CACDTVGLGDTSTDKLIF
>TRDV2|NA|NA|TRDJ1
TGTGCCTGTGACTCCTTGGTGGGTTACACCGATAAACTCATCTTT
CACDSLVGYTDKLIF
>TRDV1|NA|TRDD3|TRDJ1
TGTGCTCTTGGGGTACGTACTGGGGGATACAGGGGCACCGATAAACTCATCTTT
CALGVRTGGYRGTDKLIF
>TRDV3|NA|TRDD3|TRDJ1
TGTGCCTCTGGCCTTCCTCATACTGGGGGAAGGTACACCGATAAACTCATCTTT
CASGLPHTGGRYTDKLIF
>TRDV3|NA|NA|TRDJ1
TGTGCCTTCGGAGTTTTGTCCTACGGTGTGGGGAGCCATATGGCTGATAAACTCATCTTT
CAFGVLSYGVGSHMADKLIF
>TRDV1|NA|TRDD3|TRDJ1
TGTGCTCTTGGGGAAAGAGTTCTGGGGGATATGGAGCTCCCCGGCCGCACCGATAAACTCATCTTT
CALGERVLGDMELPGRTDKLIF
>TRDV1|NA|NA|TRDJ1
TGTGCTCTTGGGGTCTCGCCCCCGGGACAGCTGGGGCCCCTCGGGAAACTCATCTTT
CALGVSPPGQLGPLGKLIF
>TRDV2|NA|TRDD3|TRDJ3
TGTGCCTGTGACTCTTTACTGGGGGATACGGCGTGGGACACCCGACAGATGTTTTTC
CACDSLLGDTAWDTRQMFF
>TRDV1|NA|NA|TRDJ1
TGTGCTCTTGGGGAACGGTCTAGAGAGAGAGAAATCACTTGCACCGATAAACTCATCTTT
CALGERSREREITCTDKLIF
>TRDV2|NA|TRDD3|TRDJ1
TGTGCCTGTGACGGAATACTGGGGATACGAGGAAGGACCGATAAACTCATCTTT
CACDGILGIRGRTDKLIF
>TRDV2|NA|TRDD3|TRDJ1
TGTGCCGTCAATTCCTTACCGGGGGATACTGGGTCGGGAGAGAGATTCACCGATAAACTCATCTTT
CAVNSLPGDTGSGERFTDKLIF
>TRAV29/DV5|medium-sized|NA|TRDJ1
TGTGCAGCAAGTTCCGCTGCTGGGGACCCCGATAAACTCATCTTT
CAASSAAGDPDKLIF
>TRDV2|NA|NA|TRDJ1
TGTGCCTGTGACTCGATGGGGCTCCAGACCCCTACCGATAAACTCATCTTT
CACDSMGLQTPTDKLIF
>TRDV1|NA|NA|TRDJ1
TGTGCTCTTGGGGAACGCAATCCCCTACGCGGGATAGAGCCCTTGACCGATAAACTCATCTTT
CALGERNPLRGIEPLTDKLIF
>TRDV1|few|TRDD3|TRDJ1
TGTGCTCTTGGGGAAGTAGTACACTGGGGGGTTAAGTACACCGATAAACTCATCTTT
CALGEVVHWGVKYTDKLIF
>TRDV1|NA|TRDD3|TRDJ1
TGTGCTCTTGGGGAACTAGTCCCTTCACTTCCTACTTCACTGGGGGATACCGATAAACTCATCTTT
CALGELVPSLPTSLGDTDKLIF
>TRDV2|medium-sized|TRDD3|TRDJ3
TGTGCCTGTGACATTATGGGGGACCCCCGCTCCTGGGACACCCGACAGATGTTTTTC
CACDIMGDPRSWDTRQMFF
>TRDV2|few|TRDD3|TRDJ1
TGTGCCTGTGATCCCCTGGGTGGGGGACGCAGCATCGCCGCCTCAACCGATAAACTCATCTTT
CACDPLGGGRSIAASTDKLIF
>TRDV1|NA|TRDD3|TRDJ1
TGTGCTCTTGGGGAATCAAACCAATCCTGGGGGTCCTACACCGATAAACTCATCTTT
CALGESNQSWGSYTDKLIF
>TRDV2|few|NA|TRDJ3
TGTGCCTGTGACACTGTGGGGGGCAGCTCCTGGGACACCCGACAGATGTTTTTC
CACDTVGGSSWDTRQMFF
>TRAV29/DV5|NA|TRDD2|TRDJ1
TGTGCAGCAACGAGAAACCTTCCTACTACTGGGTACACCGATAAACTCATCTTT
CAATRNLPTTGYTDKLIF
>TRDV1|few|NA|TRDJ1
TGTGCTCTTGGGGGCCCTTCGGAATCGTACACCGATAAACTCATCTTT
CALGGPSESYTDKLIF
>TRDV1|few|NA|TRDJ2
TGTGCTCTTGGGGATGATGTACCCTTTCGGTGGATGGAAACACAACTCTTCTTT
CALGDDVPFRWMETQLFF
>TRDV1|few|TRDD3|TRDJ2
TGTGCTCTTGGGGGAACTTTAATCACTCTGGGGGATCCAGTGACAGCACAACTCTTCTTT
CALGGTLITLGDPVTAQLFF